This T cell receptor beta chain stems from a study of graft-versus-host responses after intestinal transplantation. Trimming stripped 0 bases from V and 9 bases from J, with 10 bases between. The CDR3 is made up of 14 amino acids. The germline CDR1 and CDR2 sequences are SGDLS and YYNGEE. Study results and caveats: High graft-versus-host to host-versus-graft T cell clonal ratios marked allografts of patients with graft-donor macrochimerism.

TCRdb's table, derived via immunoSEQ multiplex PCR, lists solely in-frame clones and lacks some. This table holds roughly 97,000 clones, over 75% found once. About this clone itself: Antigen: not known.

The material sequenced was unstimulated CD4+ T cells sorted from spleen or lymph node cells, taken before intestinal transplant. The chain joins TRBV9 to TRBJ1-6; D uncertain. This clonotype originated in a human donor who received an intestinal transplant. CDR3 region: CASSVDAKGSPLHF. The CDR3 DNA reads TGTGCCAGCAGCGTAGACGCTAAGGGTTCACCCCTCCACTTT.